This entry lists 25 T cell receptor beta chains sequenced from one sample in a study of control samples from healthy donors and cancer patients. Generated by immunoSEQ multiplex PCR, the TCRdb table keeps only in-frame clones and is missing some. The sample has tens of thousands of clones, around nine tenths seen once. Sample: blood. The receptors stem from a woman in her forties or fifties in good health.

The chain joins TRBV13 to TRBJ2-7; D gene ambiguous. With 5 bases removed from V and 0 bases from J, the gap between germline ends came to 14 bases. The CDR3 runs to 15 residues. Germline V gives CDR1 PRHDT, CDR2 FYEKMQ (reference sequence). The CDR3, as DNA: TGTGCCAGCAGCGAGCGTAAGGCTAACTCCTACGAGCAGTACTTC. Translated, it gives CASSERKANSYEQYF.

This clone is a singleton in its sample. The chain is built from TRBV7-9 and TRBJ1-2, with TRBD1 matching over 8 bases. CDR1 and CDR2 from the germline V gene are SEHNR and FQNEAQ (reference sequence). Losses at the gene ends were 1 base for V and 7 bases for J; bases not matched to a gene: 5. CDR3 length: 14 residues. CDR3 sequence reads: CASSLEPGGGGYTF. The CDR3 DNA follows: TGTGCCAGCAGCTTAGAGCCAGGGGGCGGTGGCTACACCTTC.

This chain joins TRBV19 and TRBJ2-7; 7 bases are a match to TRBD1. Germline V gives CDR1 LNHDA, CDR2 SQIVND (reference sequence). This CDR3 comprises 14 residues. V shed 7 bases, J shed 0 bases, and the junction held 6 bases outside the gene matches. DNA of the CDR3: TGTGCCAGTACGTCAGGGGGAGTCTCCTACGAGCAGTACTTC. Translated: CASTSGGVSYEQYF.

The CDR3 DNA reads as TGTGCCAGCAGCAAACAAACTAGGAACACCAGCTCCTACAATGAGCAGTTCTTC. It translates to CASSKQTRNTSSYNEQFF. V gene TRBV21-1 combines with J gene TRBJ2-1; TRBD2, as called in the table, went unchecked against the DNA. TRBV21-1 is listed as a pseudogene. This CDR3 comprises 18 residues.

This clone was seen a single time. The chain employs TRBV5-1 and TRBJ1-4; the D is unclear. Trimming cost V 2 bases and J 8 bases, with 13 bases left between them. CDR3 length: 14 residues. Germline CDR1 SGHRS, CDR2 YFSETQ. The CDR3 reads CASSLTGLEEKLFF. CDR3 nucleotides: TGCGCCAGCAGCTTAACGGGGTTGGAGGAAAAACTGTTTTTT. The whole variable domain, remainder taken from reference TRBV5-1 and TRBJ1-4, is KAGVTQTPRYLIKTRGQQVTLSCSPISGHRSVSWYQQTPGQGLQFLFEYFSETQRNKGNFPGRFSGRQFSNSRSEMNVSTLELGDSALYLCASSLTGLEEKLFFGSGTQLSVL.

As to this clone: The DNA is left out, because the CDR3 cannot be placed on it with certainty; the CDR3 is given as TCRdb lists it. This sequence joins TRBV27 and TRBJ2-1. Germline assignment: CDR1 MNHEY and CDR2 SMNVEV (reference sequence). The CDR3 adds up to 15 amino acids, both ends counted. CDR3 region: CASSTSDVFYNEQFF.

The chain has TRBV18 and TRBJ2-7; 7 positions match TRBD1. Germline V lookup: CDR1 KGHSH, CDR2 LQKENI. CDR3 length: 14 amino acids. With 0 bases clipped from V and 4 bases from J, the junction kept 3 bases outside the gene matches. CDR3 protein: CASSPPTGIYEQYF. The CDR3 nucleotides are TGTGCCAGCTCACCACCGACAGGGATTTACGAGCAGTACTTC.

This chain connects TRBV5-4 to TRBJ2-1; D is tentatively TRBD1 or TRBD2 (5 bases each). There are 13 residues in the CDR3. The V and J ends lost 1 base and 6 bases respectively, with 8 bases between them. Germline assignment: CDR1 SGHNT and CDR2 YYREEE (reference sequence). The CDR3 spells CASSLIGTNEQFF. In DNA form, the CDR3 reads TGTGCCAGCAGCTTGATTGGGACCAATGAGCAGTTCTTC.

The rearrangement uses TRBV4-1 and TRBJ2-1; 7 bases match TRBD1. Germline lookup yields CDR1 MGHRA and CDR2 YSYEKL. The CDR3 totals 14 residues. The V segment lost 4 bases and the J segment 5 bases; nucleotides outside the gene matches: 5. The DNA for the CDR3 is TGCGCCAGCAGCCTGGGACAGATGGACAATGAGCAGTTCTTC. This gives the protein CASSLGQMDNEQFF.

The gene calls are TRBV7-2 and TRBJ2-1; TRBD1 matches 10 bases. The CDR3 has 15 residues. V lost 5 bases to trimming and J lost 3 bases; unmatched junction nucleotides: 4. Germline loops: CDR1 SGHTA, CDR2 FQGNSA. The CDR3 DNA is TGTGCCAGCAGCCCGTGGACAGGGGGCTACAATGAGCAGTTCTTC. Residues: CASSPWTGGYNEQFF.

The chain employs TRBV2 and TRBJ2-7; a possible D gene is TRBD1 (6 bases). Per germline, CDR1 SNHLY and CDR2 FYNNEI. Trimming removed 7 bases from V and 11 bases from J, with 18 bases in between. The length of the CDR3 is 12 residues. The CDR3 region has the DNA TGTGCCAGCACCACGGACAGCCACTTTGAGTACTTC. It is translated as CASTTDSHFEYF.

CDR3 in DNA: TGTGCCAGCAGACCGACAGGGCGGCCCTACGAGCAGTACTTC. Protein product: CASRPTGRPYEQYF. The V gene is TRBV27, the J gene TRBJ2-7; 7 nucleotides line up with TRBD1. Germline V lookup: CDR1 MNHEY, CDR2 SMNVEV (reference sequence). CDR3 length equals 14 residues. The trim removed 6 bases at V and 2 bases at J, leaving 7 bases unmatched.

V is TRBV19 and J is TRBJ1-5; D is unclear. The CDR3 runs 23 residues. CDR1 is LNHDA, CDR2 SQIVND, per germline (reference sequence). V was cut by 0 bases and J by 0 bases, with 30 bases left in between. CDR3 in amino acids: CASSIDVPTSLLDLGNSNQPQHF. The DNA for the CDR3 is TGTGCCAGTAGTATAGATGTGCCGACTTCTCTATTAGACTTAGGTAATAGCAATCAGCCCCAGCATTTT.

V gene TRBV5-1 combines with J gene TRBJ2-3, with TRBD2 identical over 13 bases. Germline CDR1 reads SGHRS; CDR2 reads YFSETQ. V shed 4 bases and J 6 bases; nucleotides not matched to a gene: 8. The CDR3 runs to 16 residues. The CDR3 DNA follows: TGCGCCAGCAGCCCTGGGACTAGCGGGGCAATGGATACGCAGTATTTT. Its protein is CASSPGTSGAMDTQYF.

The chain carries TRBV18 and TRBJ1-1; 7 bases are shared with TRBD1. Germline trimming cut 4 bases from V and 3 bases from J; bases unmatched to any gene: 8. The CDR3 contains 15 residues. The germline V gene encodes CDR1 KGHSH and CDR2 LQKENI. CDR3 region: CASSHGQVKDTEAFF. In nucleotides, the CDR3 is TGTGCCAGCTCACACGGACAGGTTAAGGACACTGAAGCTTTCTTT.

The V and J genes are TRBV6-5 and TRBJ1-2; 7 bases map to TRBD1. CDR1 MNHEY and CDR2 SVGAGI come from the germline V gene. The CDR3 is 13 amino acids. Trimming at V came to 3 bases and at J to 4 bases, leaving 2 bases not matched to a gene. CDR3 region: CASSYGQAYGYTF. CDR3 DNA sequence: TGTGCCAGCAGTTATGGACAGGCCTATGGCTACACCTTC.

The V gene is TRBV5-1, the J gene TRBJ1-4; D gene uncertain. CDR1 and CDR2 from the germline V gene are SGHRS and YFSETQ. V lost 2 bases, J lost 8 bases, and 22 bases lay in between. This CDR3 contains 17 residues. The CDR3 protein is CASSFLFGGGTGEKLFF. The CDR3 nucleotides read TGCGCCAGCAGCTTCTTATTTGGTGGCGGCACGGGGGAAAAACTGTTTTTT.

The chain combines TRBV2 with TRBJ1-1; no firm D call. The CDR3 runs 13 residues. The germline CDR1 and CDR2 sequences are SNHLY and FYNNEI. V dropped 7 bases and J dropped 0 bases, with 9 bases sitting between them. The CDR3 DNA sequence: TGTGCCAGCAAAGGGTATGTGAACACTGAAGCTTTCTTT. This encodes CASKGYVNTEAFF.

This clone was found a few times. This sequence joins TRBV7-2 and TRBJ1-2; D remains unclear. CDR3 length equals 16 residues. Trimming removed 4 bases from V and 7 bases from J, with 22 bases in between. From germline, CDR1 is SGHTA and CDR2 FQGNSA. CDR3 in amino acids: CASSSINLGDIGGYTF. DNA for the CDR3: TGTGCCAGCAGCTCAATTAACTTGGGTGATATCGGTGGCTACACCTTC.

This chain's CDR3 is CASSLGTGGWDTQYF. The CDR3 DNA sequence: TGTGCCAGCAGCTTAGGGACAGGGGGCTGGGATACGCAGTATTTT. The gene calls are TRBV13 and TRBJ2-3; the match to TRBD1 covers 10 bases. Trimming took 0 bases from V and 6 from J; bases not matched to a gene: 3. Germline-derived CDR1 and CDR2 are PRHDT and FYEKMQ (reference sequence). CDR3 length: 15 amino acids.

In nucleotides, the CDR3 is TGTGCCAGCAGCGTCCGGGAGGCCGCAGATACGCAGTATTTT. Translation: CASSVREAADTQYF. This chain uses TRBV13 with TRBJ2-3, with 7 bases lining up with TRBD2. V gave up 5 bases and J gave up 4 bases; unmatched junction bases: 6. The V gene's germline CDR1 is PRHDT and CDR2 FYEKMQ (reference sequence). CDR3 length: 14 residues.

The V call is TRBV4-2, the J call TRBJ1-4; no clear D. The germline gives CDR1 LGHNA, CDR2 YNFKEQ. This CDR3 comprises 16 residues. Trimming stripped 10 bases from V and 7 bases from J, with 25 bases between. CDR3 in amino acids: CATSLKPGPALEKLFF. The CDR3 DNA sequence: TGTGCCACCTCCCTAAAACCGGGTCCAGCCCTTGAAAAACTGTTTTTT.

This clone was observed once. The chain joins TRBV9 to TRBJ2-3, with a weak D call TRBD2 (6 bases). Germline CDR1 and CDR2: SGDLS and YYNGEE. V lost 4 bases to trimming and J lost 2 bases, with 20 bases between them. This CDR3 spans 17 amino acids. CDR3 sequence: CASSLGRGAELTDTQYF. CDR3 bases: TGTGCCAGCAGCCTGGGACGCGGGGCGGAGCTCACAGATACGCAGTATTTT.

V and J are TRBV6-5 and TRBJ2-1; D perhaps matches TRBD1 (6 bases). Per germline, CDR1 MNHEY and CDR2 SVGAGI. Trimming left V 8 bases short and J 3 bases short, with 11 bases between. The CDR3 consists of 13 residues. The CDR3 is CASGGGYYNEQFF. In DNA form, the CDR3 reads TGTGCCAGCGGGGGCGGGTACTACAATGAGCAGTTCTTC.

The J gene is TRBJ1-5, the V gene TRBV9; maybe TRBD1 (5 bases). CDR3 length: 15 amino acids. The V gene lost 4 bases and the J gene lost 0 bases, with 11 bases spanning the gap. Germline assignment: CDR1 SGDLS and CDR2 YYNGEE. The DNA of the CDR3 is TGTGCCAGCAGCCCCGATGGACATAGCAATCAGCCCCAGCATTTT. Its protein product is CASSPDGHSNQPQHF.